The sequence of this T cell receptor beta chain was determined in a study of regulatory T cells in long-lasting Graves disease. Study-level background: Persistent Graves' disease meant over 5 years of antithyroid drugs with positive TSH receptor antibodies.

The sample holds many counts of this clonotype. Its antigen is unidentified. Time point described: persistent/refractory GD, antithyroid drugs over 5 years with positive TRAb. With RNA extracted from PBMCs as input, the TCR library was made. Guidelines of the American Thyroid Association were used to diagnose Graves' disease. Study-level points and caveats: Newly diagnosed Graves' patients had higher TCR diversity than persistent ones. Persistent disease showed a preference for TRBV28, TRBJ1-2 and TRBJ2-5.

Germline V lookup: CDR1 LNHDA, CDR2 SQIVND (reference sequence). The CDR3 totals 13 residues. V shed 4 bases and J shed 6 bases, with 13 bases lying between them. Libraries of TCR beta came from iRepertoire HTBI primers plus Arm-PCR of CDR3 regions. TCRdb re-called the multiplex PCR reads with MiXCR, one entry per CDR3 protein. Of around 460,000 distinct CDR3 sequences in the sample, about a fifth were seen once. The sequence was obtained from a female donor with Graves disease. Specimen: peripheral blood mononuclear cells (PBMCs), collected when the disease was refractory, from a patient treated with antithyroid drugs. The rearrangement joins TRBV19 to TRBJ2-7; D tentatively fits TRBD1 or TRBD2 (5 bases each). CDR3 coding DNA: TGTGCCAGTAGTACTCCCCCCGGGGCCGAGCAGTACTTC. The encoded protein is CASSTPPGAEQYF.